The source of this TCR beta chain is a study of PD-1 blockade in classical Hodgkin lymphoma. Study in general: Once every 2 weeks, patients received intravenous nivolumab at 3 mg/kg. Points from the study as a whole: With CD4+ cells, TCR diversity rose significantly by C4D1, but not with CD8+ cells. Baseline diversity was lower in partial responders and progressors than complete responders.

All patients relapsed after autologous stem cell transplantation, and brentuximab vedotin exposure varied. Relapsed/refractory classical Hodgkin lymphoma patients had complete, partial or progressive responses. Assay: immunoSEQ multiplex PCR; the TCRdb copy retains only in-frame clones and omits some. Here the sample spans about 27,000 clones, approximately 80% being singletons. With 1 base removed from V and 0 bases from J, the gap between germline ends came to 12 bases. This CDR3 region has 16 residues. Germline V gene sequence: CDR1 GTSNPN, CDR2 SVGIG (reference sequence). As to this clone: As yet, its antigen is unknown.

The sequences come from peripheral blood mononuclear cells (PBMCs), collected before the second cycle of nivolumab. The chain couples TRBV30 to TRBJ1-4, with TRBD1 as a possible D gene (6 bases). This sequence was found in a human donor with classical Hodgkin lymphoma. Here the CDR3 reads CAWSDKTGATNEKLFF. In nucleotides, the CDR3 is TGTGCCTGGAGTGACAAGACAGGAGCAACTAATGAAAAACTGTTTTTT.